This record concerns one T cell receptor beta chain sequence. The data originate from a study of blood T cell repertoires in COVID-19. In the study overall: Acute and convalescent COVID-19 samples came from the United States, Italy and Spain.

The CDR3 covers 13 residues. V lost 5 bases and J 2 bases, leaving 12 bases between the germline ends. The germline CDR1 and CDR2 sequences are SQVTM and ANQGSEA. Data came from immunoSEQ multiplex PCR; TCRdb stores just in-frame clones and leaves some out. This table holds a few hundred thousand clones, roughly 89% found once. Source material: PBMCs or T cells enriched from blood (not recorded which). This chain joins TRBV29-1 and TRBJ1-1; tentatively, D is TRBD1 (5 bases). The origin of this receptor is a man younger than 35 with acute COVID-19. Here the CDR3 reads CSVSWGTNTEAFF. The CDR3 DNA reads TGCAGCGTTTCTTGGGGGACTAACACTGAAGCTTTCTTT. Full variable domain (outside the CDR3, taken from reference TRBV29-1 and TRBJ1-1): SAVISQKPSRDICQRGTSLTIQCQVDSQVTMMFWYRQQPGQSLTLIATANQGSEATYESGFVIDKFPISRPNLTFSTLTVSNMSPEDSSIYLCSVSWGTNTEAFFGQGTRLTVV.